The rows below give T cell receptor beta chains drawn from one sample of a study of CD8 T cell repertoires and HIV-1 epitope variants. No antigen has been assigned to these receptors. Assay: immunoSEQ multiplex PCR; the TCRdb copy retains only in-frame clones and omits some. The data show about 5,100 clones, with around 66% seen just once and 35% to 45% held by the top ten. The sample comprised cultured CD8+ T cells derived from PBMCs. The receptors were gathered from a male donor with HIV. Both conserved end residues are part of each CDR3. A D gene is named only where the DNA matches it firmly. Some rows mark clone size as missing; the rest say once, few, many or name a class of expanded clone.

>TRBJ2-5|TRBV4-1|-|-
TGCGCCAGCAGCCCCGGTAATGAGCGGGAGACCCAGTACTTC
CASSPGNERETQYF
>TRBJ1-5|TRBV4-3|-|-
TGCGCCAGCAGCCAAGAAGAGGGGAGCAATCAGCCCCAGCATTTT
CASSQEEGSNQPQHF
>TRBJ2-7|TRBV13|-|-
TGTGCCAGCAGCTTAGGGGGGACCGTGTACGAGCAGTACTTC
CASSLGGTVYEQYF
>TRBJ2-3|TRBV2|-|-
TGTGCCAGCAGTGAGGCATGGGGGGAGGCAGATACGCAGTATTTT
CASSEAWGEADTQYF
>TRBJ2-5|TRBV5-1|TRBD2|-
TGCGCCAGCAGCTTATCCGGGACTAGCGGGGGTGAGACCCAGTACTTC
CASSLSGTSGGETQYF
>TRBJ1-6|TRBV5-6|-|-
TGTGCCAGCAGCTTGGGATCGGGACCAAATTCACCCCTCCACTTT
CASSLGSGPNSPLHF
>TRBJ2-3|TRBV11-3|TRBD2|once
TGTGCCAGCAGCTCCCGGACTAGCGGGGGAATAGATACGCAGTATTTT
CASSSRTSGGIDTQYF
>TRBJ2-5|TRBV9|TRBD2|few
TGTGCCAGCAGCGCTCAGGGAGGGCTACCAGAGACCCAGTACTTC
CASSAQGGLPETQYF
>TRBJ2-1|TRBV6-5|-|-
TGTGCCAGCAGCCCTCCCAGTGGGGATGAGCAGTTCTTC
CASSPPSGDEQFF
>TRBJ1-1|TRBV7-3|-|-
TGTGCCAGCAGCTCGGACCCCGGGGGGGCTGAAGCTTTCTTT
CASSSDPGGAEAFF
>TRBJ1-1|TRBV9|TRBD1|few
TGTGCCAGCAGCTTGACAGGGGGAAACACTGAAGCTTTCTTT
CASSLTGGNTEAFF
>TRBJ2-7|TRBV7-9|-|-
TGTGCCAGCAGCCCCGGCTACGAGCAGTACTTC
CASSPGYEQYF
>TRBJ2-3|TRBV21-1|-|-
TGTGCCAGCAGCACCTTGGGTACTAGCGGGGGTGGCACAGATACGCAGTATTTT
CASSTLGTSGGGTDTQYF
>TRBJ1-5|TRBV28|-|-
TGTGCCAGCAGCTCACAGGGTGTGATATTTAATCAGCCCCAGCATTTT
CASSSQGVIFNQPQHF
>TRBJ2-7|TRBV4-2|-|-
TGTGCCAGCAGCTTGGCCGGCAGCGCCTACGAGCAGTACTTC
CASSLAGSAYEQYF